This T cell receptor beta chain was captured in a study of T cell responses to AZD1222 COVID-19 vaccine. General observations from the study: Baseline testing showed seropositivity in only six AZD1222 recipients.

To note about this clone: Its cognate antigen is unknown.

Clones were read by immunoSEQ multiplex PCR, and TCRdb kept only the in-frame ones, dropping some. Seen here are about 120,000 clones, over 80% observed once, and the top ten hold around 6.1%. Germline loops: CDR1 MNHEY, CDR2 SMNVEV (reference sequence). The CDR3 has 14 amino acids. The V gene end was trimmed by 6 bases and the J gene end by 6 bases; junction bases not matched to a gene: 7. The source is an adult in good health. The specimen was peripheral blood, collected on day 0 of AZD1222 vaccination. This chain uses TRBV27 with TRBJ2-2; the match to TRBD1 covers 7 bases. The CDR3 DNA sequence: TGTGCCAGCAGATTTACAGGGGCGGCCGGGGAGCTGTTTTTT. This translates into CASRFTGAAGELFF.